This TCR beta chain was identified in a study of technical replicates of blood from a few donors. Only in-frame clones appear in the TCRdb table, and some are missing; sequencing was by immunoSEQ multiplex PCR. The sample gives 80,000 to 95,000 clones, 90% to 97% of which show up once; around 0.33% is in the top ten. Germline lookup yields CDR1 LNHDA and CDR2 SQIVND (reference sequence). J was trimmed by 8 bases and V by 7 bases; bases with no gene match: 7. The length of the CDR3 is 13 residues. What was sequenced was T cells isolated from PBMCs. The chain recombines TRBV19 with TRBJ1-2; 10 bases agree with TRBD1. The receptor was derived from a human donor in good health. The chain's CDR3 is CASNFGTGDGYTF. The CDR3 coding sequence is TGTGCCAGTAACTTCGGGACAGGGGACGGCTACACCTTC.